Listed below are T cell receptor beta chains from one sample, sequenced in a study of blood T cell repertoires in COVID-19. Profiling relied on immunoSEQ multiplex PCR, and the TCRdb table lists in-frame clones only, not all of them. The sample has 45,000 to 60,000 clones; roughly 88% are singletons. The sample consisted of peripheral blood. These receptors were taken from a man aged 50 to 60 with active COVID-19. The CDR3 runs from the conserved cysteine through the conserved F or W. Each record gives: clone size, V gene, J gene, CDR3 protein. Clone size appears in some rows only: once, few, many, or a class for an expanded clone.

clone_size: NA
v_call: TRBV9
j_call: TRBJ2-3
cdr3_aa: CASTRWTGGTDTQYF

clone_size: NA
v_call: TRBV9
j_call: TRBJ2-5
cdr3_aa: CASSVGTRYQETQYF

clone_size: NA
v_call: TRBV7-2
j_call: TRBJ1-5
cdr3_aa: CASSLFRGQGQPQHF

clone_size: NA
v_call: TRBV7-6
j_call: TRBJ1-1
cdr3_aa: CASSLYRRPNTEAFF

clone_size: once
v_call: TRBV19
j_call: TRBJ1-5
cdr3_aa: CASKPRTDSNQPQHF

clone_size: NA
v_call: TRBV18
j_call: TRBJ1-5
cdr3_aa: CASSQVQGRQPQHF

clone_size: NA
v_call: TRBV7-2
j_call: TRBJ2-1
cdr3_aa: CASSLPGLAGGGEQFF

clone_size: NA
v_call: TRBV14
j_call: TRBJ1-2
cdr3_aa: CASSQVRGRRGYTF

clone_size: NA
v_call: TRBV7-6
j_call: TRBJ2-5
cdr3_aa: CASSPQGVGQKTQYF

clone_size: NA
v_call: TRBV27
j_call: TRBJ1-2
cdr3_aa: CASSLFPTVDYGYTF

clone_size: NA
v_call: TRBV28
j_call: TRBJ2-5
cdr3_aa: CASSSRATGPETQYF

clone_size: NA
v_call: TRBV5-8
j_call: TRBJ2-1
cdr3_aa: CASSFRTSGSYNEQFF

clone_size: NA
v_call: TRBV14
j_call: TRBJ1-6
cdr3_aa: CASSQDFRVYSPLHF

clone_size: NA
v_call: TRBV24-1
j_call: TRBJ2-1
cdr3_aa: CATSDLRVPNEQFF

clone_size: NA
v_call: TRBV6-5
j_call: TRBJ2-1
cdr3_aa: CAVSWTRIDEQFF

clone_size: NA
v_call: TRBV5-1
j_call: TRBJ2-5
cdr3_aa: CASSLGLVTETQYF

clone_size: NA
v_call: TRBV6-1
j_call: TRBJ1-2
cdr3_aa: CASSEPVGYTF

clone_size: NA
v_call: TRBV2
j_call: TRBJ2-3
cdr3_aa: CASRGRGGPSDTQYF

clone_size: few
v_call: TRBV7-9
j_call: TRBJ2-7
cdr3_aa: CASSFSRSYEQYF

clone_size: NA
v_call: TRBV20-1
j_call: TRBJ2-3
cdr3_aa: CSGTGDTQYF

clone_size: NA
v_call: TRBV5-1
j_call: TRBJ1-6
cdr3_aa: CASSLQPGGDSPLHF

clone_size: NA
v_call: TRBV29-1
j_call: TRBJ2-5
cdr3_aa: CSAPERLGETQYF

clone_size: NA
v_call: TRBV19
j_call: TRBJ2-3
cdr3_aa: CASSMLAGGADTQYF

clone_size: NA
v_call: TRBV5-1
j_call: TRBJ1-1
cdr3_aa: CASSPTGGISEAFF

clone_size: NA
v_call: TRBV11-2
j_call: TRBJ2-1
cdr3_aa: CASSLWLADYNEQFF

clone_size: NA
v_call: TRBV5-6
j_call: TRBJ1-1
cdr3_aa: CASSLGREAFF

clone_size: NA
v_call: TRBV5-6
j_call: TRBJ2-7
cdr3_aa: CASSLPRAGVPADEQYF

clone_size: NA
v_call: TRBV28
j_call: TRBJ2-2
cdr3_aa: CASSYFRELFF

clone_size: NA
v_call: TRBV24-1
j_call: TRBJ2-2
cdr3_aa: CATRDTNTGELFF

clone_size: NA
v_call: TRBV18
j_call: TRBJ1-2
cdr3_aa: CASSPSGGGGYTF

clone_size: NA
v_call: TRBV29-1
j_call: TRBJ2-3
cdr3_aa: CSPSREPSTDTQYF

clone_size: NA
v_call: TRBV10-3
j_call: TRBJ2-7
cdr3_aa: CAISEDRGLKYEQYF

clone_size: NA
v_call: TRBV7-9
j_call: TRBJ2-1
cdr3_aa: CASSLGLPGNEQFF

clone_size: NA
v_call: TRBV7-3
j_call: TRBJ2-5
cdr3_aa: CASSLRGGGNQETQYF

clone_size: NA
v_call: TRBV19
j_call: TRBJ2-1
cdr3_aa: CASSPTADNEQFF

clone_size: NA
v_call: TRBV5-1
j_call: TRBJ1-1
cdr3_aa: CASSLVAVNTEAFF

clone_size: NA
v_call: TRBV28
j_call: TRBJ1-1
cdr3_aa: CASSPNRGAEAFF

clone_size: NA
v_call: TRBV19
j_call: TRBJ2-7
cdr3_aa: CASSATGLTYEQYF

clone_size: NA
v_call: TRBV11-3
j_call: TRBJ1-5
cdr3_aa: CASSPQGNQPQHF

clone_size: few
v_call: TRBV6-2/TRBV6-3
j_call: TRBJ2-7
cdr3_aa: CASSYLATSYEQYF

clone_size: NA
v_call: TRBV6-5
j_call: TRBJ2-5
cdr3_aa: CASSRGGFETQYF

clone_size: NA
v_call: TRBV5-1
j_call: TRBJ1-2
cdr3_aa: CASSTRPTGAGYTF

clone_size: NA
v_call: TRBV3-1/TRBV3-2
j_call: TRBJ2-1
cdr3_aa: CASSQERGLAGYNEQFF

clone_size: NA
v_call: TRBV15
j_call: TRBJ2-7
cdr3_aa: CATSREGRYEQYF

clone_size: NA
v_call: TRBV18
j_call: TRBJ2-5
cdr3_aa: CASSPTGGTQETQYF

clone_size: NA
v_call: TRBV12-3/TRBV12-4
j_call: TRBJ1-1
cdr3_aa: CASSSWGDTEAFF

clone_size: NA
v_call: TRBV6-1
j_call: TRBJ1-6
cdr3_aa: CASSEQGKGSPLHF

clone_size: once
v_call: TRBV12-3/TRBV12-4
j_call: TRBJ1-1
cdr3_aa: CASSLAGGTEAFF

clone_size: once
v_call: TRBV18
j_call: TRBJ1-4
cdr3_aa: CASSLGQGGTEKLFF

clone_size: NA
v_call: TRBV14
j_call: TRBJ2-5
cdr3_aa: CASSQRSEGLAGGPETQYF